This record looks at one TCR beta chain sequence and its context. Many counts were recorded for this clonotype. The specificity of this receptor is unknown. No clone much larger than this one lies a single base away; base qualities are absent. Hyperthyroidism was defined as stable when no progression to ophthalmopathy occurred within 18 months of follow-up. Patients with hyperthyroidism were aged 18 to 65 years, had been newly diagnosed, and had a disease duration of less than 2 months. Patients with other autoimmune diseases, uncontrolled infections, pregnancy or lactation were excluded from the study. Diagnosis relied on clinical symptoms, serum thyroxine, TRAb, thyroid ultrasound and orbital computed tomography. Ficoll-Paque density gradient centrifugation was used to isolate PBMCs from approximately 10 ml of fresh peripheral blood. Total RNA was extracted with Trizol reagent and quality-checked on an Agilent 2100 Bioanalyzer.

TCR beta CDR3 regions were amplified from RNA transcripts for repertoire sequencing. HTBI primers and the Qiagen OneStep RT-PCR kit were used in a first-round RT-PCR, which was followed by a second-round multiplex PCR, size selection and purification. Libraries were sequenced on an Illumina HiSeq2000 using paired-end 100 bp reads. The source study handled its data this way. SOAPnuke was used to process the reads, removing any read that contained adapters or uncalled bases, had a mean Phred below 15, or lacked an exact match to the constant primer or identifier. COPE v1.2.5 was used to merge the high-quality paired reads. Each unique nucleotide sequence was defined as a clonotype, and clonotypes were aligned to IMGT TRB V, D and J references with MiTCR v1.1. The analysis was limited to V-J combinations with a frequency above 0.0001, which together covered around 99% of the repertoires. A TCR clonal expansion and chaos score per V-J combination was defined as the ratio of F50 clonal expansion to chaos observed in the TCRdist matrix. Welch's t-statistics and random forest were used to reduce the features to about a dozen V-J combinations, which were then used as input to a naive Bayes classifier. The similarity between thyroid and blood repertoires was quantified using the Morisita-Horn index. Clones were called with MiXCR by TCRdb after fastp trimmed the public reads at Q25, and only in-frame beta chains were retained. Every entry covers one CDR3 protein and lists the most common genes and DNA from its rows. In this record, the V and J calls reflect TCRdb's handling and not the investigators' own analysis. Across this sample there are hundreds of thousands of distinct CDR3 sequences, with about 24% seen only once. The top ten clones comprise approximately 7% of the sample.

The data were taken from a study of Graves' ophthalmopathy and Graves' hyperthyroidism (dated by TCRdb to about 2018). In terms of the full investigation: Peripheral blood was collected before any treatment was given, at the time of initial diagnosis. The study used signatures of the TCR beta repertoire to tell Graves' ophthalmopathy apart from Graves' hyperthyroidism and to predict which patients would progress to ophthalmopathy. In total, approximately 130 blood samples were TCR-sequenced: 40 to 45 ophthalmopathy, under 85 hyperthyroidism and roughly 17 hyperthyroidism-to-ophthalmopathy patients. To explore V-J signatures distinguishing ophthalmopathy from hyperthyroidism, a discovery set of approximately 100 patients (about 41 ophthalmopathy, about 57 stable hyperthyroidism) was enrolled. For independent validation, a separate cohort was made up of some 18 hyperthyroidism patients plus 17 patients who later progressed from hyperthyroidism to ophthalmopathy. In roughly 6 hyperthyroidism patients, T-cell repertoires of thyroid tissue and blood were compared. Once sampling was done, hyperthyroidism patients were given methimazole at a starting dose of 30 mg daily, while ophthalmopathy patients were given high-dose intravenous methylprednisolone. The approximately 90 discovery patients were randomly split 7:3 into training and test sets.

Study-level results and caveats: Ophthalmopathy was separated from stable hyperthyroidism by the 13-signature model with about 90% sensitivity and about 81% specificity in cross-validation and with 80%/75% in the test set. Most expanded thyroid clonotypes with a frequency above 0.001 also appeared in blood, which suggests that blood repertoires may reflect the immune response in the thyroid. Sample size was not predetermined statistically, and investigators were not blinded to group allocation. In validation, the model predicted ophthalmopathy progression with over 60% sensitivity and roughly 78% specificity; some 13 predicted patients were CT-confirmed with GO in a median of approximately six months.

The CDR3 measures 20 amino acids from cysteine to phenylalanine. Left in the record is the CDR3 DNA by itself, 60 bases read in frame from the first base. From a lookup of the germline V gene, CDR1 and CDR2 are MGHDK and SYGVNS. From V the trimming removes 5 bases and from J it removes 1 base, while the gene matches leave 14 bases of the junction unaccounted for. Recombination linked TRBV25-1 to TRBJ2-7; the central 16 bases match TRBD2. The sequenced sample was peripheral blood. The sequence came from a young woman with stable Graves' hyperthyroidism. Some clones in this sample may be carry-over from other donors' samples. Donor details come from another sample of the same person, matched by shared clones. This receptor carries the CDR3 CASSQTPGLAGGPFSYEQYF. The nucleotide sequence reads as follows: TGTGCCAGCAGTCAAACCCCGGGACTAGCGGGAGGGCCTTTTTCCTACGAGCAGTACTTC.